The source of this TCR beta chain is a study of shared clonotypes between healthy human individuals. The method was immunoSEQ multiplex PCR; TCRdb's version includes in-frame clones alone and lacks a portion of them. The table records hundreds of thousands of clones, almost 97% of them present only once. The TCR originated in a woman under 40 in good health. Specimen: naive CD4+ T cells sorted from blood. Subset in this sample: CD45RA+ positively selected.

CDR3 amino acids: CASSSLQGMSAEAFF. In DNA, the CDR3 is TGTGCCAGCAGTTCTCTTCAGGGGATGAGCGCTGAAGCTTTCTTT. The rearrangement joins TRBV5-8 to TRBJ1-1; D might be TRBD1 (6 bases). Germline V CDR1 and CDR2: SGHTS, YDEGEE. V was cut by 5 bases and J by 6 bases, with 20 bases left in between. The CDR3 covers 15 residues.